This is a list of T cell receptor beta chains from one sample in a study of blood T cells in healthy people across ages. TCRdb itself ran the 5' RACE reads through MiXCR, one entry per CDR3 protein. The data hold roughly 800,000 distinct CDR3 sequences, with around 25% observed a single time. This sample also belongs to another study, concerning T cells of mothers and their children.

Sequenced sample: blood. The receptors stem from a boy younger than 18 in good health. Both conserved end residues are part of each CDR3. D genes are given only for firm matches. Not every row has a clone size; where given, it reads once, few, many or a size class.

CDR3aa	CDR3nt	d_gene	v_gene	j_gene	abundance
CASSPASGVTDTQYF	TGTGCCAGCAGTCCGGCTAGCGGGGTCACAGATACGCAGTATTTT	TRBD2	TRBV12-3/TRBV12-4	TRBJ2-3	-
CAISGGDRGYEQYF	TGTGCCATCAGTGGTGGGGACAGGGGCTACGAGCAGTACTTC	TRBD1	TRBV10-3	TRBJ2-7	-
CASSSSLTHEQYF	TGTGCCAGCAGTTCTAGTCTCACCCACGAGCAGTACTTC	-	TRBV28	TRBJ2-7	-
CASSQVGTTYEQYF	TGTGCCAGCAGCCAAGTAGGGACAACCTACGAGCAGTACTTC	-	TRBV3-1	TRBJ2-7	few
CASSEFPSGGETQYF	TGCGCCAGCAGTGAGTTCCCTAGCGGGGGTGAGACCCAGTACTTC	TRBD2	TRBV10-2	TRBJ2-5	-
CASSLPPAGGKETQYF	TGTGCCAGCAGCTTACCTCCCGCGGGGGGGAAAGAGACCCAGTACTTC	TRBD2	TRBV7-6	TRBJ2-5	-
CASSQLYEQYF	TGTGCCAGCAGCCAACTTTACGAGCAGTACTTC	-	TRBV3-1	TRBJ2-7	many
CATSRDSTTYNEQFF	TGTGCCACCAGCAGAGATTCTACAACCTACAATGAGCAGTTCTTC	-	TRBV15	TRBJ2-1	-
CASRTGTSGALYQETQYF	TGTGCCAGCAGAACCGGGACTAGCGGGGCCCTTTACCAAGAGACCCAGTACTTC	TRBD2	TRBV27	TRBJ2-5	once
CASGTGRALGDTQYF	TGCGCCAGCGGAACTGGGAGGGCCCTCGGGGATACGCAGTATTTT	TRBD2	TRBV5-1	TRBJ2-3	-
CASSLRGHAGAHGEQFF	TGTGCCAGCAGCTTACGGGGGCACGCAGGGGCGCATGGTGAGCAGTTCTTC	-	TRBV7-2	TRBJ2-1	-
CGRQLTSGNTIYF	TGTGGAAGACAGCTGACCTCTGGAAACACCATATATTTT	-	TRBV21-1	TRBJ1-3	few
CSARRTGRYEQYF	TGCAGTGCTAGACGGACAGGGAGGTACGAGCAGTACTTC	TRBD1	TRBV20-1	TRBJ2-7	-
CASSPVGYTF	TGTGCCAGCAGCCCCGTTGGCTACACCTTC	-	TRBV7-9	TRBJ1-2	-
CASNWVSGPYNEQFF	TGTGCCAGCAATTGGGTTAGCGGGCCATACAATGAGCAGTTCTTC	TRBD2	TRBV2	TRBJ2-1	few
CASRPGQNTGELFF	TGTGCCAGCAGACCGGGCCAGAACACCGGGGAGCTGTTTTTT	-	TRBV12-3/TRBV12-4	TRBJ2-2	-
CASSPDYIEQYF	TGTGCCAGCAGTCCTGACTACATCGAGCAGTACTTC	-	TRBV28	TRBJ2-7	few
CSARPGQGDQPQHF	TGCAGTGCTCGACCGGGACAGGGGGATCAGCCCCAGCATTTT	TRBD1	TRBV20-1	TRBJ1-5	few
CASSLKTNYGYTF	TGTGCCAGCAGTTTAAAGACTAACTATGGCTACACCTTC	-	TRBV27	TRBJ1-2	-
CATSRDVGDQYF	TGTGCCACCAGCAGAGATGTGGGTGACCAGTACTTC	-	TRBV15	TRBJ2-5	many
CASSQHPGLAGKEQYF	TGCGCCAGCAGTCAACATCCCGGACTAGCGGGGAAGGAGCAGTACTTC	TRBD2	TRBV10-1	TRBJ2-7	few
CASSTRLLSYEQYF	TGTGCCAGCAGCACCCGGTTACTCTCCTACGAGCAGTACTTC	-	TRBV11-2	TRBJ2-7	-
CASRSGTARETQYF	TGTGCCAGCAGATCCGGGACCGCCAGAGAGACCCAGTACTTC	-	TRBV5-5	TRBJ2-5	-
CASSPTGGQGYGYTF	TGTGCCAGCAGCCCGACGGGGGGGCAAGGCTATGGCTACACCTTC	-	TRBV7-3	TRBJ1-2	many
CSVAAGNIQYF	TGCAGCGTTGCGGCGGGGAACATTCAGTACTTC	-	TRBV29-1	TRBJ2-4	-
CASSLPVSPGFYGYTF	TGTGCCAGCAGCCTCCCTGTGAGTCCAGGGTTCTATGGCTACACCTTC	-	TRBV7-9	TRBJ1-2	few
CATSERLAYEQYF	TGTGCCACCAGTGAAAGGCTAGCCTACGAGCAGTACTTC	-	TRBV24-1	TRBJ2-7	-
CAIIIAGVQETQYF	TGTGCCATCATAATAGCGGGAGTTCAAGAGACCCAGTACTTC	TRBD2	TRBV30	TRBJ2-5	-
CASSLSKGGQGPYEQYF	TGTGCCAGCAGCCTCTCTAAAGGAGGACAGGGTCCCTACGAGCAGTACTTC	TRBD1	TRBV3-1	TRBJ2-7	-
CASSLGTYNSPLHF	TGTGCCAGCAGTTTAGGGACCTATAATTCACCCCTCCACTTT	-	TRBV12-3/TRBV12-4	TRBJ1-6	many
CASSLAGGVLTYNEQFF	TGCGCCAGCAGCTTGGCAGGCGGAGTACTGACTTACAATGAGCAGTTCTTC	-	TRBV5-1	TRBJ2-1	once
CASSTRGRASGPQETQYF	TGTGCCAGCAGTACCCGGGGAAGGGCTAGCGGTCCCCAAGAGACCCAGTACTTC	TRBD2	TRBV28	TRBJ2-5	few
CASTPITRGDEQYF	TGTGCCAGCACCCCCATTACAAGGGGGGACGAGCAGTACTTC	-	TRBV6-6	TRBJ2-7	-
CASSSLAGDQETQYF	TGTGCTAGCAGCAGCCTAGCGGGGGATCAAGAGACCCAGTACTTC	TRBD2	TRBV7-7	TRBJ2-5	-
CASSQGGGYEQPQHF	TGTGCCAGCAGCCAAGGAGGAGGCTACGAGCAGCCCCAGCATTTT	-	TRBV3-1	TRBJ1-5	-
CASSLLLGETRYF	TGTGCCAGCAGTCTGCTCTTGGGAGAGACCCGGTACTTC	-	TRBV6-5	TRBJ2-5	-
CASSELFGSEQYF	TGTGCCAGCAGTGAATTATTTGGTAGCGAGCAGTACTTC	-	TRBV25-1	TRBJ2-7	-
CASSSRGKPNTEAFF	TGTGCCAGCAGCTCTAGGGGCAAACCGAACACTGAAGCTTTCTTT	-	TRBV11-2	TRBJ1-1	-
CASSPLERGAYNEQFF	TGCGCCAGCAGTCCTCTAGAGCGGGGGGCCTACAATGAGCAGTTCTTC	TRBD2	TRBV5-1	TRBJ2-1	-
CASSQVSPTGRGTQYF	TGCGCCAGCAGCCAAGTTAGTCCTACCGGTCGGGGGACCCAGTACTTC	-	TRBV4-1	TRBJ2-5	few
CSARQADTEAFF	TGCAGTGCCAGACAGGCCGACACTGAAGCTTTCTTT	-	TRBV20-1	TRBJ1-1	few
CASSLITRNTGELFF	TGTGCCAGCAGCCTAATCACACGGAACACCGGGGAGCTGTTTTTT	-	TRBV7-8	TRBJ2-2	few
CASSPTLRNNEQFF	TGTGCCAGCAGCCCGACACTACGTAACAATGAGCAGTTCTTC	-	TRBV7-9	TRBJ2-1	few
CAIRGRQGEQYF	TGTGCCATCAGGGGGCGGCAGGGCGAGCAGTACTTC	-	TRBV10-3	TRBJ2-7	-
CASSPLPPHSGNTIYF	TGTGCCAGCAGCCCTCTGCCCCCTCACTCTGGAAACACCATATATTTT	-	TRBV3-1	TRBJ1-3	-
CASSPDYLSTDTQYF	TGTGCCAGCAGCCCGGACTACCTGAGCACAGATACGCAGTATTTT	-	TRBV7-6	TRBJ2-3	few
CASSPTSGDYEQYF	TGTGCCAGCAGTCCGACTAGCGGGGACTACGAGCAGTACTTC	TRBD2	TRBV2	TRBJ2-7	many
CASSLLGIEQYF	TGTGCCAGCAGTTTATTGGGGATCGAGCAGTACTTC	-	TRBV28	TRBJ2-7	-
CASSFLGVETQYF	TGTGCCAGCAGCTTTTTAGGGGTAGAGACCCAGTACTTC	-	TRBV7-9	TRBJ2-5	few
CASSLVQRASTDTQYF	TGCGCCAGCAGCTTGGTCCAGCGGGCAAGCACAGATACGCAGTATTTT	-	TRBV5-1	TRBJ2-3	-
CASSYSTGIYEQYF	TGTGCCAGCAGTTACTCGACCGGGATCTACGAGCAGTACTTC	-	TRBV6-5	TRBJ2-7	-
CASRGTGGNYGYTF	TGTGCCAGCAGGGGGACAGGGGGCAACTATGGCTACACCTTC	TRBD1	TRBV3-1	TRBJ1-2	-
CASSRWTGGTKTQYF	TGTGCCAGCAGTAGATGGACAGGGGGCACGAAGACCCAGTACTTC	TRBD1	TRBV12-3/TRBV12-4	TRBJ2-5	-
CSVARGASSTDTQYF	TGCAGCGTAGCCAGGGGGGCCTCTAGCACAGATACGCAGTATTTT	-	TRBV29-1	TRBJ2-3	few
CSAYTTGVVEKLFF	TGCAGTGCATACACCACAGGGGTTGTTGAAAAACTGTTTTTT	TRBD1	TRBV20-1	TRBJ1-4	few
CASSGVSGGESTGELFF	TGTGCCAGCAGTGGGGTTTCTGGCGGGGAGAGCACCGGGGAGCTGTTTTTT	-	TRBV2	TRBJ2-2	-